One T cell receptor (beta chain) is described in this entry. Its recognized antigen is unknown. Base qualities are not provided; no much larger clone lies one nucleotide away. TCRbeta CDR3 regions were amplified from genomic DNA using the immunoSEQ Assay, a bias-controlled multiplex PCR. The source study handled its data this way. Nucleated cell counts per sample were estimated from amplification of reference gene primers within the assay. To quantify the absolute abundance of each unique TCRbeta CDR3 rearrangement, sequence reads were collapsed and filtered. For each sample, productive Simpson clonality was calculated by taking the square root of Simpson's diversity index across productive rearrangements. Held by TCRdb, this immuneACCESS table contains in-frame sequences only and omits some clones. Under half of the omission traces to an unresolved V gene where checked; the cause of the rest is unknown. That table furnishes V, J and clone size, whereas the DNA furnished D and trimming. This sample comprises approximately 150,000 clones, less than 90% of them detected only once. The top ten clonotypes cover about 1.5% of the sample.

This entry belongs to a study of blood T cell repertoires in COVID-19 (dated by TCRdb to 2020 to 2022). For the wider study: Collaborator samples came from the United States, Italy and Spain and covered acute and convalescent phases of COVID-19. Deeply sampled blood TCRbeta repertoires from subjects exposed to, actively infected with, or recovered from COVID-19 were included in the dataset. A freely available public database, intended as a resource for researchers studying the immune response to SARS-CoV-2, is where the repertoires were released. Nearly every sample came with metadata listing a de-identified subject ID, COVID-19 status, age in years and sex. The samples were drawn from the first 160 participants of the ongoing ImmuneRACE study and from 950 to 1,500 subjects provided by 6 global collaborators. The prospective study material was composed of cDNA or gDNA derived from T cells, B-cell-depleted T cells, or PBMCs. Where HLA class I and class II types were available, the types were taken from metadata supplied by the sample provider, not from assay-based typing. Study-wide findings and limitations: The quantity of clinical and demographic metadata differed by source and by participant and was supplied without curation.

Collaborating institutions collected whole blood in K2EDTA tubes following their own protocols. For TCRbeta analysis, collaborators shipped samples in one of three forms: frozen whole blood, isolated PBMCs, or DNA extracted from either of those sample types. V trim: 3 bases; J trim: 9 bases; unmatched bases: 9. CDR1 and CDR2 were assigned from the germline V gene (reference sequence) as LGHDT and YNNKEL. Taken from cysteine to phenylalanine, the CDR3 has 15 residues. The read is trimmed to its CDR3 DNA, 45 bases read in frame from base 1. The sequenced material came from peripheral blood. The V gene is TRBV3-1 (or the pseudogene TRBV3-2) and the J gene is TRBJ2-1; 9 middle bases align to TRBD2. The sequence was collected from a man aged 55-75 years with acute or convalescent COVID-19. In nucleotides, the sequence is TGTGCCAGCAGCCAGTCAGCGGGGGGTTTCGGTGAGCAGTTCTTC. This yields the protein CASSQSAGGFGEQFF.